The 6 T cell receptor beta chains below were found in one sample sequenced in a study of shared clonotypes between healthy human individuals. Libraries were prepared by immunoSEQ multiplex PCR; TCRdb keeps only in-frame clonotypes and omits some of them. This table has approximately 980,000 clones, 60% to 85% appearing once. The sample consisted of memory CD4+ T cells sorted from blood. As for subset: CD45RA-negative fraction. Every receptor here comes from a man younger than 35 in good health.

This clone is a singleton in its sample. The chain links TRBV7-2 to TRBJ2-1; the match to TRBD2 covers 11 bases. Per germline, CDR1 SGHTA and CDR2 FQGNSA. The length of the CDR3 is 14 residues. Unmatched junction bases numbered 8, after V lost 7 bases and J lost 9 bases. The CDR3 spells CASTGLAEKAEQFF. The DNA of the CDR3 is TGTGCCAGCACGGGACTAGCGGAAAAGGCTGAGCAGTTCTTC.

The rearrangement links TRBV25-1 to TRBJ1-6; 9 bases map to TRBD1. This CDR3 spans 14 amino acids. V shed 7 bases, J shed 9 bases, and the junction held 7 bases outside the gene matches. Germline assignment: CDR1 MGHDK and CDR2 SYGVNS. In DNA form, the CDR3 reads TGTGCCAGCACCCCGACAGGGGGTAGTTCACCCCTCCACTTT. Protein: CASTPTGGSSPLHF.

The chain recombines TRBV2 with TRBJ1-2; the D is unclear. Germline CDR1 SNHLY, CDR2 FYNNEI. The CDR3 runs 13 residues. The V gene lost 6 bases and the J gene lost 3 bases, with 11 bases spanning the gap. The CDR3 DNA sequence: TGTGCCAGCAGCGACGGGCCGGACTATGGCTACACCTTC. It encodes CASSDGPDYGYTF.

The chain joins TRBV5-1 to TRBJ2-7; possible D gene TRBD1, 6 bases. Germline assignment: CDR1 SGHRS and CDR2 YFSETQ. V lost 5 bases, J lost 2 bases, and 17 bases lay in between. The length of the CDR3 is 15 residues. The CDR3 region is CASRDTGQRAYEQYF. The CDR3, as DNA: TGCGCCAGCAGGGATACGGGACAACGAGCCTACGAGCAGTACTTC. Together with reference TRBV5-1 and TRBJ2-7, the CDR3 gives the full variable domain: KAGVTQTPRYLIKTRGQQVTLSCSPISGHRSVSWYQQTPGQGLQFLFEYFSETQRNKGNFPGRFSGRQFSNSRSEMNVSTLELGDSALYLCASRDTGQRAYEQYFGPGTRLTVT.

The chain's CDR3 is CASSPEGGNQPQHF. The DNA of the CDR3 is TGTGCCAGCAGCCCGGAAGGGGGGAATCAGCCCCAGCATTTT. This chain links TRBV5-5 with TRBJ1-5, with D perhaps TRBD1 (6 bases). In germline, CDR1 is SGHKS, CDR2 YYEKEE (reference sequence). The CDR3 contains 14 residues. V gave up 4 bases and J gave up 4 bases, with 12 bases separating them.

The V and J genes are TRBV18 and TRBJ2-7, with 7 bases lining up with TRBD1. V trimming: 1 base; J trimming: 3 bases; junction bases outside the gene matches: 9. CDR1 is KGHSH and CDR2 is LQKENI in the germline V gene. CDR3 size: 16 residues. In nucleotides, the CDR3 is TGTGCCAGCTCACCACGACAGGGCGGTTCGGTCTACGAGCAGTACTTC. Protein sequence: CASSPRQGGSVYEQYF. Supplemented by reference TRBV18 and TRBJ2-7, the full variable domain reads NAGVMQNPRHLVRRRGQEARLRCSPMKGHSHVYWYRQLPEEGLKFMVYLQKENIIDESGMPKERFSAEFPKEGPSILRIQQVVRGDSAAYFCASSPRQGGSVYEQYFGPGTRLTVT.